The 30 T cell receptor beta chains in this list originate from one sample, sequenced in a study of vaccination effects on CD4 cells after COVID-19. Isolation of CD4+ T cells took place after 10 days of culture. The participants, recipients of two vaccine doses, got either BNT162b2 or mRNA-1273. No antigen has been assigned to these receptors. The method was immunoSEQ multiplex PCR; TCRdb's version includes in-frame clones alone and lacks a portion of them. The sample holds under 55,000 clones, more than 65% seen once. Sample: CD4+ T cells from PBMCs cultured without peptide, taken after COVID-19 vaccination. The receptors were gathered from a human donor who received a COVID-19 vaccine.

The chain joins TRBV7-8 to TRBJ2-7, with 12 bases fitting TRBD1. The CDR3 contains 19 residues. CDR1 SGHVS and CDR2 FQNEAQ come from the germline V gene. The V gene end was trimmed by 5 bases and the J gene end by 0 bases; junction bases not matched to a gene: 14. The CDR3 DNA sequence: TGTGCCAGCAGCAAGTCCGGGACAGGGGGCGCGGTAAGCTCCTACGAGCAGTACTTC. It yields the protein CASSKSGTGGAVSSYEQYF.

V gene TRBV2 combines with J gene TRBJ2-7, with 9 bases aligning to TRBD1. The CDR3 covers 12 residues. CDR1 SNHLY and CDR2 FYNNEI come from the germline V gene. The V gene end was trimmed by 2 bases and the J gene end by 13 bases; junction bases not matched to a gene: 6. The CDR3 nucleotides are TGTGCCAGCAGTGAAATGGGACAGGGCCAATACTTC. Translating gives CASSEMGQGQYF.

The rearrangement joins TRBV5-8 to TRBJ2-7; maybe TRBD1 (6 bases). There are 13 residues in the CDR3. Per germline, CDR1 SGHTS and CDR2 YDEGEE. V dropped 3 bases and J dropped 5 bases, with 12 bases sitting between them. The CDR3 nucleotides read TGTGCCAGCAGCTCAAAGACAGGCAACGAGCAGTACTTC. As protein: CASSSKTGNEQYF.

The chain couples TRBV28 to TRBJ1-2, with a possible D match to TRBD1 (5 bases). V lost 6 bases and J 6 bases, leaving 11 bases between the germline ends. This CDR3 has 12 amino acids. In germline, CDR1 is MDHEN, CDR2 SYDVKM. The CDR3 loop reads CASSAGTHGYTF. In DNA form, the CDR3 reads TGTGCCAGCAGCGCAGGGACTCATGGCTACACCTTC.

DNA of the CDR3: TGTGCCAGCAGCGGGACGGACGGGCATGAAAAACTGTTTTTT. Translated: CASSGTDGHEKLFF. This chain links TRBV9 with TRBJ1-4; D gene unclear. The V gene lost 3 bases and the J gene lost 6 bases, with 12 bases spanning the gap. The germline gives CDR1 SGDLS, CDR2 YYNGEE. This CDR3 has 14 amino acids. Drawing the rest from reference TRBV9 and TRBJ1-4, the complete variable domain is DSGVTQTPKHLITATGQRVTLRCSPRSGDLSVYWYQQSLDQGLQFLIQYYNGEERAKGNILERFSAQQFPDLHSELNLSSLELGDSALYFCASSGTDGHEKLFFGSGTQLSVL.

The sample holds a few counts of this clone. The chain employs TRBV5-4 and TRBJ2-7; 8 nucleotides match TRBD2. The length of the CDR3 is 14 residues. Germline loops: CDR1 SGHNT, CDR2 YYREEE (reference sequence). Trimming removed 2 bases from V and 6 bases from J; junction bases left unmatched: 7. CDR3 DNA sequence: TGTGCCAGCAGCTTACGGGGGGGCCTCGGCGAGCAGTACTTC. Protein: CASSLRGGLGEQYF.

This clone was picked up a small number of times. The CDR3 protein is CASSPGQGNSPLHF. CDR3 DNA: TGTGCCAGCAGCCCGGGACAGGGAAATTCACCCCTCCACTTT. The V and J genes are TRBV2 and TRBJ1-6, with 9 bases fitting TRBD1. Germline V gene sequence: CDR1 SNHLY, CDR2 FYNNEI. J was trimmed by 7 bases and V by 6 bases; bases with no gene match: 4. This CDR3 has 14 residues.

This rearrangement joins TRBV27 to TRBJ2-5, with 8 bases fitting TRBD2. V lost 5 bases to trimming and J lost 5 bases; unmatched junction nucleotides: 4. Germline V gene data show CDR1 as MNHEY and CDR2 as SMNVEV (reference sequence). CDR3 length equals 13 residues. The CDR3 region is CASSETSAETQYF. CDR3 DNA: TGTGCCAGCAGTGAGACTAGCGCGGAGACCCAGTACTTC.

The chain combines TRBV18 with TRBJ1-3; 7 bases are shared with TRBD1. CDR3 length: 16 amino acids. Losses at the gene ends were 3 bases for V and 0 bases for J; bases not matched to a gene: 5. Germline V gene data show CDR1 as KGHSH and CDR2 as LQKENI. The CDR3 DNA follows: TGTGCCAGCTCACCTCGGGACAGTTACTCTGGAAACACCATATATTTT. Translation gives CASSPRDSYSGNTIYF.

V and J are TRBV29-1 and TRBJ2-5; no clear D. CDR3 length: 13 residues. Germline V gives CDR1 SQVTM, CDR2 ANQGSEA. V was clipped by 7 bases and J by 0 bases, with 12 bases between them. The CDR3 nucleotides are TGCAGCGCGACCGGGTTGTACCAAGAGACCCAGTACTTC. Its protein is CSATGLYQETQYF.

The chain combines TRBV2 with TRBJ2-3, with 8 bases aligning to TRBD2. J was trimmed by 8 bases and V by 6 bases; bases with no gene match: 13. CDR1 is SNHLY and CDR2 is FYNNEI in the germline V gene. The CDR3 runs 15 residues. This CDR3 reads CASRATSGGPSTQYF. CDR3 nucleotide sequence: TGTGCCAGCAGGGCTACTAGCGGTGGGCCAAGTACGCAGTATTTT.

The chain links TRBV10-3 to TRBJ2-7, with D perhaps TRBD1 (7 bases). This CDR3 region has 15 residues. V lost 4 bases and J lost 0, with 13 bases in between. CDR1 is ENHRY, CDR2 SYGVKD, per germline. This chain's CDR3 is CAISGQGGGSYEQYF. CDR3 coding DNA: TGTGCCATCAGTGGACAGGGAGGCGGCTCCTACGAGCAGTACTTC.

The chain uses TRBV10-1 and TRBJ2-2; 9 bases align to TRBD1. Germline lookup yields CDR1 WNHNN and CDR2 SYGVQD (reference sequence). Trimming removed 11 bases from V and 3 bases from J; junction bases left unmatched: 10. The CDR3 covers 15 residues. CDR3 DNA sequence: TGCGCCTCCCGGAAGGGGGACAGGGACACCGGGGAGCTGTTTTTT. Its translation is CASRKGDRDTGELFF.

The rearrangement uses TRBV4-2 and TRBJ1-2; unclear D gene. The CDR3 runs 13 residues. V dropped 0 bases and J dropped 8 bases, with 10 bases sitting between them. CDR1 and CDR2 (germline): LGHNA, YNFKEQ. CDR3 nucleotides: TGTGCCAGCAGCCAAGAAGGCGGTCTCGGCTACACCTTC. It translates to CASSQEGGLGYTF.

DNA of the CDR3: TGCAGTGCTAGAGATTTTCCGGGGGCTTTCTTT. It yields the protein CSARDFPGAFF. The chain employs TRBV20-1 and TRBJ1-1; no firm D call. The V and J ends lost 0 bases and 11 bases respectively, with 10 bases between them. The CDR3 runs to 11 residues. Germline-derived CDR1 and CDR2 are DFQATT and SNEGSKA (reference sequence).

The rearrangement joins TRBV7-2 to TRBJ1-5, with D perhaps TRBD1 (5 bases). The CDR3 spans 15 residues. Germline V gene lookup returns CDR1 SGHTA and CDR2 FQGNSA. Deletions cut 1 base from V and 7 bases from J, with 14 bases between. The chain's CDR3 is CASSLDGRVGQPQHF. The DNA of the CDR3 is TGTGCCAGCAGCTTAGACGGCAGGGTAGGACAGCCCCAGCATTTT.

The chain links TRBV11-3 to TRBJ2-3; 14 nucleotides align to TRBD2. The length of the CDR3 is 17 residues. The junction had 5 bases not matched to a gene; V was cut back by 5 bases and J by 1 base. The V gene's germline CDR1 is SGHNT and CDR2 YENEEA. The CDR3 loop reads CASSTPGLAGGTDTQYF. In nucleotides, the CDR3 is TGTGCCAGCAGCACCCCGGGACTAGCGGGGGGCACAGATACGCAGTATTTT.

This rearrangement joins TRBV10-1 to TRBJ2-2, with TRBD1 as a possible D gene (6 bases). Germline V lookup: CDR1 WNHNN, CDR2 SYGVQD (reference sequence). There are 14 residues in the CDR3. With 4 bases removed from V and 6 bases from J, the gap between germline ends came to 12 bases. In DNA form, the CDR3 reads TGCGCCAGCAGTGGTATTCAGGGGTCCGGGGAGCTGTTTTTT. Translating it yields CASSGIQGSGELFF.

V usage is TRBV5-1 and J usage is TRBJ2-7; D ambiguous. The germline gives CDR1 SGHRS, CDR2 YFSETQ. There are 13 residues in the CDR3. Trimming removed 4 bases from V and 0 bases from J, with 8 bases in between. CDR3 DNA: TGCGCCAGCAGCGCGACTTCCTCCTACGAGCAGTACTTC. Translation gives CASSATSSYEQYF. The complete variable domain, with remaining parts taken from reference TRBV5-1 and TRBJ2-7, reads KAGVTQTPRYLIKTRGQQVTLSCSPISGHRSVSWYQQTPGQGLQFLFEYFSETQRNKGNFPGRFSGRQFSNSRSEMNVSTLELGDSALYLCASSATSSYEQYFGPGTRLTVT.

The rearrangement uses TRBV19 and TRBJ2-3; a possible D gene is TRBD1 (6 bases). Trimming removed 3 bases from V and 1 base from J, with 20 bases in between. The CDR3 totals 18 residues. Germline-derived CDR1 and CDR2 are LNHDA and SQIVND (reference sequence). The CDR3 DNA follows: TGTGCCAGTAGTATGGGCCGCAAACAGGGTCGGGGCACAGATACGCAGTATTTT. This translates into CASSMGRKQGRGTDTQYF. Full variable domain (rest looked up from reference TRBV19 and TRBJ2-3): DGGITQSPKYLFRKEGQNVTLSCEQNLNHDAMYWYRQDPGQGLRLIYYSQIVNDFQKGDIAEGYSVSREKKESFPLTVTSAQKNPTAFYLCASSMGRKQGRGTDTQYFGPGTRLTVL.

CDR3 residues: CASSSRSGTPRSGTIEDYGYTF. The DNA of the CDR3 is TGCGCCAGCAGCTCAAGATCGGGTACCCCGCGGAGCGGGACAATTGAGGACTATGGCTACACCTTC. This chain uses TRBV4-1 with TRBJ1-2, with D maybe TRBD1 (6 bases). This CDR3 comprises 22 residues. Germline CDR1 MGHRA, CDR2 YSYEKL. V was cut by 5 bases and J by 3 bases, with 37 bases left in between.

The chain couples TRBV10-3 to TRBJ1-1, with D tentatively TRBD1 (6 bases). V lost 3 bases, J lost 2 bases, and 7 bases lay in between. There are 13 residues in the CDR3. The germline V gene encodes CDR1 ENHRY and CDR2 SYGVKD. CDR3 DNA sequence: TGTGCCATCAGTGAAGGGGGTAACACTGAAGCTTTCTTT. It codes for CAISEGGNTEAFF.

The rearrangement joins TRBV7-2 to TRBJ2-1; D gene uncertain. V dropped 5 bases and J dropped 5 bases, with 10 bases sitting between them. The CDR3 extends over 13 amino acids. CDR1 is SGHTA and CDR2 is FQGNSA in the germline V gene. CDR3 DNA: TGTGCCAGCAGCAGGGTCCGCAACAATGAGCAGTTCTTC. This encodes CASSRVRNNEQFF.

In this sample, this clone turned up once. The V call is TRBV25-1, the J call TRBJ2-1, with TRBD2 matching 13 bases. CDR3 length equals 15 residues. Trimming took 7 bases from V and 5 from J; bases not matched to a gene: 5. Germline values: CDR1 MGHDK, CDR2 SYGVNS. The CDR3, as DNA: TGTGCCAGCACACTCGGACTAGCGGGGGACAATGAGCAGTTCTTC. Amino acids: CASTLGLAGDNEQFF. Together with reference TRBV25-1 and TRBJ2-1, the CDR3 gives the full variable domain: EADIYQTPRYLVIGTGKKITLECSQTMGHDKMYWYQQDPGMELHLIHYSYGVNSTEKGDLSSESTVSRIRTEHFPLTLESARPSHTSQYLCASTLGLAGDNEQFFGPGTRLTVL.

The V and J genes are TRBV27 and TRBJ1-1, with D unresolved. Germline values: CDR1 MNHEY, CDR2 SMNVEV (reference sequence). Trimming removed 3 bases at V and 1 base at J, with 6 bases between. This CDR3 contains 13 residues. CDR3 in DNA: TGTGCCAGCAGTTTGGAAGAGAACACTGAAGCTTTCTTT. Encoded protein: CASSLEENTEAFF.

This clone has more than one count but fewer than ten. The V and J genes are TRBV5-1 and TRBJ2-3, with D unresolved. This CDR3 comprises 13 residues. V lost 9 bases and J lost 0, with 11 bases in between. CDR1 SGHRS and CDR2 YFSETQ come from the germline V gene. For the CDR3, the DNA is TGCGCCACCCTAAGGCAAAGCACAGATACGCAGTATTTT. Its protein is CATLRQSTDTQYF.

This rearrangement joins TRBV11-2 to TRBJ2-1; no reliable D call. This CDR3 region has 13 residues. V lost 1 base, J lost 8 bases, and 9 bases lay in between. Germline V gene lookup returns CDR1 SGHAT and CDR2 FQNNGV. The CDR3 loop reads CASSLVGPDEQFF. The DNA for the CDR3 is TGTGCCAGCAGCTTAGTAGGGCCCGATGAGCAGTTCTTC.

CDR3 loop: CAASGGPSSYNEQFF. CDR3 coding DNA: TGTGCCGCTAGCGGGGGGCCAAGCTCCTACAATGAGCAGTTCTTC. This chain connects TRBV10-3 to TRBJ2-1; 11 bases are shared with TRBD2. V lost 11 bases and J lost 0; bases outside the gene matches: 6. The length of the CDR3 is 15 residues. Germline CDR1 ENHRY, CDR2 SYGVKD.

This clone was seen a handful of times. The J gene is TRBJ2-7, the V gene TRBV2; 9 bases match TRBD1. J gave up 5 bases and V 5 bases, and 7 bases lay outside the gene matches. The CDR3 is 14 amino acids. Germline V lookup: CDR1 SNHLY, CDR2 FYNNEI. This chain's CDR3 is CASSPGQGINEQYF. The CDR3 region has the DNA TGTGCCAGCAGTCCCGGACAGGGGATTAACGAGCAGTACTTC.

This clone was observed a handful of times. V is TRBV19 and J is TRBJ1-2; TRBD1 agrees at 7 bases. Trimming at V came to 4 bases and at J to 0 bases, leaving 8 bases not matched to a gene. The CDR3 has 16 residues. Germline V gene lookup returns CDR1 LNHDA and CDR2 SQIVND (reference sequence). CDR3 DNA sequence: TGTGCCAGTAGTAACAACGCCGGGACAGCTAACTATGGCTACACCTTC. Amino acids: CASSNNAGTANYGYTF.